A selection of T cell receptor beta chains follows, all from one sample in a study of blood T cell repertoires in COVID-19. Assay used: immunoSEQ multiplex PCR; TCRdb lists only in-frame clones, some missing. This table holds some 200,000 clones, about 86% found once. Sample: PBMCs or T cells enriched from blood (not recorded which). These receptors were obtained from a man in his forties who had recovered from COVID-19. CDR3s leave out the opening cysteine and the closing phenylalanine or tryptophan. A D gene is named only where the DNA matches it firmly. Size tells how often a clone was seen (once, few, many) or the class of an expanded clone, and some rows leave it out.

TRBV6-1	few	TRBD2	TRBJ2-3	ASSDPSGGADTQY
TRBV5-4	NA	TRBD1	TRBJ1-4	ASSSSGQGRETNEKLF
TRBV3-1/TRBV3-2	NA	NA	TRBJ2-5	ASSQDFRGQY
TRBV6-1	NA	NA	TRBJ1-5	ASSEFPQNNQPQH
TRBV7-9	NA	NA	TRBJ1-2	ASSSRQGPDYGYT
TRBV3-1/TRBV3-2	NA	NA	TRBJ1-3	ASTASQPSGNTIY
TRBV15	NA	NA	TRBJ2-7	ATSRDVGASYEQY
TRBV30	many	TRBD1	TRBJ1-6	AWSAGTVSNSPLH
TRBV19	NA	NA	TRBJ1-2	ASTRSLGRGSYTYT
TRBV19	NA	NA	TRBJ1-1	ASSRQVNTEAF
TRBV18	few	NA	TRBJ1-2	ASSPGQDYGYT
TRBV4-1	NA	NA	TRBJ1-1	ASSQLGRGNTEAF
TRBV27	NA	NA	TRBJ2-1	ASAPRGGRNEQF
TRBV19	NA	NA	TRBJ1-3	ASRARALGNTIY
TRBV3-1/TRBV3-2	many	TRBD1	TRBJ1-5	ASSHAGQGNQPQH
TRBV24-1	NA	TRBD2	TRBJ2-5	ATSDASGGETQY
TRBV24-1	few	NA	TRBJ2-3	ATSDWSSGITDTQY
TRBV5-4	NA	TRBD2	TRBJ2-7	ASSFGTNSYEQY
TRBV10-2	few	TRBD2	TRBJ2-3	ASSEPLALAGSTDTQY
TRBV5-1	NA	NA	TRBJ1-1	ASKTKTANTEAF
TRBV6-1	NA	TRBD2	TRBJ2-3	ASSEVAGGHTDTQY
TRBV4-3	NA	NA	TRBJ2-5	ASSLNVQALVETQY
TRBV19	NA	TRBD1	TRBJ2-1	ASRLRQGTYNEQF
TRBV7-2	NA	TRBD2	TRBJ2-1	ASSLAGRLAYEQF
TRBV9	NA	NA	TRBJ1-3	ASSPDLGQPSSGNTIY
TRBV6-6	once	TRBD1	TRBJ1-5	ASSYLGTGSNQPQH
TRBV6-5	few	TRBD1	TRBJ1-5	ASSPGQENQPQH
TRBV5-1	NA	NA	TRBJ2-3	ASSPRPGGGADTQY
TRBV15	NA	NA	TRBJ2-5	ATSRGLSWETQY
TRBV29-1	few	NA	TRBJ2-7	SVGAGSYEQY
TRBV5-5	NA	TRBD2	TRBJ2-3	ASSDGTISTDTQY
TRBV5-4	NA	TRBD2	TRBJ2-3	ASSSTSGGVSDTQY
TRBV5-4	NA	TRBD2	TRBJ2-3	ASSRGGRDTDTQY
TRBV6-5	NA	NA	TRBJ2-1	ASRTGFGGQF
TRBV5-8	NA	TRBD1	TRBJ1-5	ASSLGSGQGSNQPQH
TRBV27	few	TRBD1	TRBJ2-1	ASSRDSYNEQF
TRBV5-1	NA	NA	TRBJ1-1	ASSLGHLPNTEAF
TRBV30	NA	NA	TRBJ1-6	AWSLPLSPLH
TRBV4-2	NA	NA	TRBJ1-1	ASSQAVIVGGNTEAF
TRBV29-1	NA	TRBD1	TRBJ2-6	SVLQGKTGANVLT
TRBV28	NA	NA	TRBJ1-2	ASSPPGAGGYYGYT
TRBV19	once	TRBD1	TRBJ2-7	ASSIHRGSYEQY
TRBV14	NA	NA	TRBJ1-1	ASSSQVNTEAF
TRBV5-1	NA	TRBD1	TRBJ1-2	ASSWGQGNGYT
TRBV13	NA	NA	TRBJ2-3	ASSLSYHPTDTQY
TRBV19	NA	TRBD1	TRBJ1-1	ASSISWTGITSKAF
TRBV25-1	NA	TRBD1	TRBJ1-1	ASSESGTGDKDEAF
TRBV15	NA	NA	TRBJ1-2	ATSSLDPGSGGYT
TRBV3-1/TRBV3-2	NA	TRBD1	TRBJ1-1	ASSQGWDRNTEAF
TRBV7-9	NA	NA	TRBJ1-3	ASSLDPGLVGNTIY
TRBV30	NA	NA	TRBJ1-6	AWRGGIFSPLH